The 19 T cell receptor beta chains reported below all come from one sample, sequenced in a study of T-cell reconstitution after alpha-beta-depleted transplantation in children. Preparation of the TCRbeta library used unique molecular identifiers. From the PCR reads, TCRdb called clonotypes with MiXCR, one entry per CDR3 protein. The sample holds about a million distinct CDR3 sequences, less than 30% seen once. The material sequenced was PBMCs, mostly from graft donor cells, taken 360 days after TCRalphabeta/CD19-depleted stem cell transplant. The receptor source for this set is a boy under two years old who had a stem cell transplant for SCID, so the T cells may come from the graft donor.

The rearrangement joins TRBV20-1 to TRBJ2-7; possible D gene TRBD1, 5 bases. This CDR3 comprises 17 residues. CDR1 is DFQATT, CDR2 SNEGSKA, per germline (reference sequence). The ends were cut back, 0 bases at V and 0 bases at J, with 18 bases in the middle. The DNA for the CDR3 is TGCAGTGCTAGAGATGGCAGGGAAGCGTTTAGCTCCTACGAGCAGTACTTC. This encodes CSARDGREAFSSYEQYF.

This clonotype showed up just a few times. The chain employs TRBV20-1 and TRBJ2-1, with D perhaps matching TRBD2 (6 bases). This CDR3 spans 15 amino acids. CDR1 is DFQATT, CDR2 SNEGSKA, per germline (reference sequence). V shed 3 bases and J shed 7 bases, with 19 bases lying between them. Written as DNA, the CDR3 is TGCAGTGCTAGGGGGTCGGAGGGGATTTTGAATGAGCAGTTCTTC. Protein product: CSARGSEGILNEQFF.

CDR3 DNA sequence: TGTGCCAGCAGCGTTGCGGGGGGCCCTCCAACAGATACGCAGTATTTT. Residues: CASSVAGGPPTDTQYF. The V call is TRBV9, the J call TRBJ2-3, with 8 positions matching TRBD2. CDR1 SGDLS and CDR2 YYNGEE come from the germline V gene. After removal of 2 bases from V and 3 bases from J, the junction contained 8 bases not matched to a gene. This CDR3 spans 16 amino acids.

This chain's CDR3 is CASSWTSGVPEQYF. In nucleotides, the CDR3 is TGTGCCAGCAGCTGGACTAGCGGGGTTCCCGAGCAGTACTTC. The chain combines TRBV12-3 or TRBV12-4 with TRBJ2-7, with 12 bases lining up with TRBD2. This CDR3 contains 14 residues. V gave up 6 bases and J gave up 6 bases; unmatched junction bases: 6.

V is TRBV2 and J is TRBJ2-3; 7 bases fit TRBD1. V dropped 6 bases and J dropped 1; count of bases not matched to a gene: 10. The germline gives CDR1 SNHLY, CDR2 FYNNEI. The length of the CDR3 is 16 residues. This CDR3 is CASRPMKGARTDTQYF. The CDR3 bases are TGTGCCAGCAGACCAATGAAGGGGGCTCGCACAGATACGCAGTATTTT.

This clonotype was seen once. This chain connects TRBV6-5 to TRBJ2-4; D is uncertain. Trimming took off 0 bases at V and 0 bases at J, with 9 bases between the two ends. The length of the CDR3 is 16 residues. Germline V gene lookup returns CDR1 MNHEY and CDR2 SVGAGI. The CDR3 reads CASSYSTTLAKNIQYF. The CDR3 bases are TGTGCCAGCAGTTACTCGACCACTCTAGCCAAAAACATTCAGTACTTC.

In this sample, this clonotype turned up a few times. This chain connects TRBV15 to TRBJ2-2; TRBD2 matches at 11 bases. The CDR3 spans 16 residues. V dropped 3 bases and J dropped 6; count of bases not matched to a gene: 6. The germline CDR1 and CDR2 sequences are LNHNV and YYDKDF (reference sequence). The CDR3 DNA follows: TGTGCCACCAGCAGGGATCCGGGACTAGCGGCCGGGGAGCTGTTTTTT. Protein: CATSRDPGLAAGELFF.

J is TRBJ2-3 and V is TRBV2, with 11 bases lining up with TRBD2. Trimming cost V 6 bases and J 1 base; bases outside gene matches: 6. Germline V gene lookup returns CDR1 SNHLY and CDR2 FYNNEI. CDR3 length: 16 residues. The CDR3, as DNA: TGTGCCAGCAGGATCCTTAGCGGGGGGGGCACAGATACGCAGTATTTT. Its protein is CASRILSGGGTDTQYF.

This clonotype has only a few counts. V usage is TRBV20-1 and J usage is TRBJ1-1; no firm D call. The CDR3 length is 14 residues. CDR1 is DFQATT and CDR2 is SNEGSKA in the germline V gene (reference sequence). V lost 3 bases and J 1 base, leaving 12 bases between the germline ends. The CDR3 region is CSARRRLQNTEAFF. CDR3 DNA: TGCAGTGCTAGGAGGCGACTCCAGAACACTGAAGCTTTCTTT.

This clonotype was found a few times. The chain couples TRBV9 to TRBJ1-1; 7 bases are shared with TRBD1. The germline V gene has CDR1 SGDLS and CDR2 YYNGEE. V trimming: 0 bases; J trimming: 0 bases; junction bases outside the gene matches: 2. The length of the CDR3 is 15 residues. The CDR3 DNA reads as TGTGCCAGCAGCGTAGGAGGGGGCCTGAACACTGAAGCTTTCTTT. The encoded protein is CASSVGGGLNTEAFF.

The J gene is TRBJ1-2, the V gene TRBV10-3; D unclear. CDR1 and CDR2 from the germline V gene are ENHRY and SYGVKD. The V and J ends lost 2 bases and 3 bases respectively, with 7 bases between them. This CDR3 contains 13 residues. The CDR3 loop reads CAISEVGHYGYTF. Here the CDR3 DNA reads TGTGCCATCAGTGAGGTTGGGCACTATGGCTACACCTTC.

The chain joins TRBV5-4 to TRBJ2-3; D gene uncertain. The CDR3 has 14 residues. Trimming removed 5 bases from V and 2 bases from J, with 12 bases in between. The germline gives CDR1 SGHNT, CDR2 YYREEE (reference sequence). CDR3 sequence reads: CASSPVSDTDTQYF. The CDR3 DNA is TGTGCCAGCAGTCCTGTCTCAGACACAGATACGCAGTATTTT.

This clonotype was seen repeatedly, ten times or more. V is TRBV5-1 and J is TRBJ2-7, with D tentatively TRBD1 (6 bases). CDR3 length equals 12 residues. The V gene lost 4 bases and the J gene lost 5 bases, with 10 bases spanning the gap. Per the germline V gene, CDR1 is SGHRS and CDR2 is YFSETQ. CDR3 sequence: CASSLTGNEQYF. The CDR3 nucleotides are TGCGCCAGCAGCCTCACAGGGAACGAGCAGTACTTC.

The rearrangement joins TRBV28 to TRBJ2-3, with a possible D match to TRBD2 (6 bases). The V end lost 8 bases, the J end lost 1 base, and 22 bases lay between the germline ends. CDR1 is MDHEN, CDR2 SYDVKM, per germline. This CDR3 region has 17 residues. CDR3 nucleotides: TGTGCCAGCCATCCCCTAAAGCGGACTAAACGCACAGATACGCAGTATTTT. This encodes CASHPLKRTKRTDTQYF.

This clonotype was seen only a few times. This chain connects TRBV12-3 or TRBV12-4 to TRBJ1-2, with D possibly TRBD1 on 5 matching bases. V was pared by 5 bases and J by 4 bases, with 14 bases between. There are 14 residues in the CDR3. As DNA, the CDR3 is TGTGCCAGCAGTAGGGACGGAATCACCTATGGCTACACCTTC. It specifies CASSRDGITYGYTF.

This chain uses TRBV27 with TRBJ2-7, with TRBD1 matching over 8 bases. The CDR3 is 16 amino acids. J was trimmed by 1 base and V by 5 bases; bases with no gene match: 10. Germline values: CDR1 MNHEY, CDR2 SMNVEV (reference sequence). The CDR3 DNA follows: TGTGCCAGCAGTCCATCGACAGGGGCTCTTTCCTACGAGCAGTACTTC. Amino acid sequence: CASSPSTGALSYEQYF.

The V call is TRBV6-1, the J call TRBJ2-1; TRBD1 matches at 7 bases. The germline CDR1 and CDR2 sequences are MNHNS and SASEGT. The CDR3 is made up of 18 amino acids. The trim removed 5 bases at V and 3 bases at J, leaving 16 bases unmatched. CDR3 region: CASSPGTAKVKFYNEQFF. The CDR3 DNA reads TGTGCCAGCAGTCCGGGGACAGCTAAAGTAAAATTCTACAATGAGCAGTTCTTC.

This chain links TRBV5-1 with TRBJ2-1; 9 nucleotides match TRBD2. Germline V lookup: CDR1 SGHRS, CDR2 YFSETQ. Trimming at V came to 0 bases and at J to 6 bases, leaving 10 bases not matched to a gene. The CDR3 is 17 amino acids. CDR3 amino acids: CASSLGPPSGGTNEQFF. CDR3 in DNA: TGCGCCAGCAGCTTGGGACCCCCCAGCGGGGGGACCAATGAGCAGTTCTTC.

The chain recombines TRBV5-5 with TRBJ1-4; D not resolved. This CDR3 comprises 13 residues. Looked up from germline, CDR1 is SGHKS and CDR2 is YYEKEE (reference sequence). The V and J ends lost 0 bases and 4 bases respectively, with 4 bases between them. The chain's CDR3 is CASSLALNEKLFF. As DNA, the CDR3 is TGTGCCAGCAGCTTGGCCCTTAATGAAAAACTGTTTTTT.